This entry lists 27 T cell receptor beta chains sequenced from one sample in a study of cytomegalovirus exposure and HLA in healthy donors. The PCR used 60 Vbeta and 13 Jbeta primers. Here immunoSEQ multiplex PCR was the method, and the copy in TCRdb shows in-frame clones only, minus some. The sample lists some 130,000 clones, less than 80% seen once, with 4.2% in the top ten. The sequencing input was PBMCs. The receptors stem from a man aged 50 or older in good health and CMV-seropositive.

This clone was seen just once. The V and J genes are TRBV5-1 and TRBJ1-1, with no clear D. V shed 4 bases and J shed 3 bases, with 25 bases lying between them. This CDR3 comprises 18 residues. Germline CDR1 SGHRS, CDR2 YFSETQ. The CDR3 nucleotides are TGCGCCAGCAGCCCCTCCCCCACGGGAATCAAAAGGTACACTGAAGCTTTCTTT. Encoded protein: CASSPSPTGIKRYTEAFF.

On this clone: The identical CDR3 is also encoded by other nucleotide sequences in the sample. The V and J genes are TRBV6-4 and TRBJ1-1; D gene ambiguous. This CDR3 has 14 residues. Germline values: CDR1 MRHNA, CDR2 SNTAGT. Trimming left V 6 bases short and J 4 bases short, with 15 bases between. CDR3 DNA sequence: TGTGCCAGCAGCGATACCAGTCGGGGCACTGAAGCTTTCTTT. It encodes CASSDTSRGTEAFF.

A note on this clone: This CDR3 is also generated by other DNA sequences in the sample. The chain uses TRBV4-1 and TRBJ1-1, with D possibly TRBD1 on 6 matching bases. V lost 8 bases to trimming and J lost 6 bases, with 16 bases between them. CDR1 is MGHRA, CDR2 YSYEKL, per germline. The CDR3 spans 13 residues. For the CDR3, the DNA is TGCGCCAGCGCTGGTACAGGGCTATCTGAAGCTTTCTTT. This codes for CASAGTGLSEAFF.

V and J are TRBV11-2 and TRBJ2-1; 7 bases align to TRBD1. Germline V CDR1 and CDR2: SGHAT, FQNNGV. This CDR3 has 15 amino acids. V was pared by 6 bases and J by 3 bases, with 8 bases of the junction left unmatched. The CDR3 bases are TGTGCCAGCAGGAGCGAGGGGGCTAACTACAATGAGCAGTTCTTC. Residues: CASRSEGANYNEQFF.

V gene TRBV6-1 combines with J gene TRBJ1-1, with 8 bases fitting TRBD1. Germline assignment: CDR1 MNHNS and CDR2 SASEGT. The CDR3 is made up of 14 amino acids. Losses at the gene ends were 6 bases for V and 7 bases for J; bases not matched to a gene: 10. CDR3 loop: CASRAPGGRNEAFF. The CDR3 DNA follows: TGTGCCAGCAGGGCCCCAGGGGGCCGCAATGAAGCTTTCTTT.

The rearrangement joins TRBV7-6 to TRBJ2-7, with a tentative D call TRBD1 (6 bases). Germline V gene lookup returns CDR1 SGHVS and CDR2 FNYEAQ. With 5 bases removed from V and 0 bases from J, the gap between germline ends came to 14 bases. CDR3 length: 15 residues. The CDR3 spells CASSPRTVSSYEQYF. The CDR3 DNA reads TGTGCCAGCAGCCCAAGGACAGTTAGCTCCTACGAGCAGTACTTC.

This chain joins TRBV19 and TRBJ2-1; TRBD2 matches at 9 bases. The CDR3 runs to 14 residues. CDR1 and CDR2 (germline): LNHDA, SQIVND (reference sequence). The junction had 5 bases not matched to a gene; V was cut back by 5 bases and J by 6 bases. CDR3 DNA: TGTGCCAGTAGTTGGGGGCGGGGGGGCAATGAGCAGTTCTTC. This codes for CASSWGRGGNEQFF. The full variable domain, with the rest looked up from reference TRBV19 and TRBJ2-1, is DGGITQSPKYLFRKEGQNVTLSCEQNLNHDAMYWYRQDPGQGLRLIYYSQIVNDFQKGDIAEGYSVSREKKESFPLTVTSAQKNPTAFYLCASSWGRGGNEQFFGPGTRLTVL.

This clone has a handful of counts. CDR3 region: CASSAYGDTQYF. CDR3 coding DNA: TGTGCCAGCAGCGCCTATGGAGATACGCAGTATTTT. The rearrangement links TRBV7-2 to TRBJ2-3; no clear D gene. V lost 5 bases, J lost 5 bases, and 8 bases lay in between. There are 12 residues in the CDR3. Germline CDR1 is SGHTA and CDR2 is FQGNSA.

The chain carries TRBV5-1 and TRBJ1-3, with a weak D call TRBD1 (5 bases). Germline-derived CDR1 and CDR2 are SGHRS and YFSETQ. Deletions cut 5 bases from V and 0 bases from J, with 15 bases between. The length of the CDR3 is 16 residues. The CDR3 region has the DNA TGCGCCAGCAGTTTAACCACAGGCCACTCTGGAAACACCATATATTTT. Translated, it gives CASSLTTGHSGNTIYF.

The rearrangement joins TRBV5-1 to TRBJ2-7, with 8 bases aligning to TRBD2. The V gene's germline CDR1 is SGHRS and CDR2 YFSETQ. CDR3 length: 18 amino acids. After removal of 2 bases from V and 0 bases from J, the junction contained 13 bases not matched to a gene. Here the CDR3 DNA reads TGCGCCAGCAGCTTCGGGGGTCTGGGGAGCGGGAGCTCCTACGAGCAGTACTTC. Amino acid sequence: CASSFGGLGSGSSYEQYF.

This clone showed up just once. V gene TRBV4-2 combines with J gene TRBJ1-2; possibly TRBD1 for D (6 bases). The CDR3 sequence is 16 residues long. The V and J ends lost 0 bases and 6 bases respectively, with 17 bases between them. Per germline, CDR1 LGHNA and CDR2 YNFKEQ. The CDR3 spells CASSQDRARGGDGYTF. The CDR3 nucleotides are TGTGCCAGCAGCCAAGATCGGGCCAGGGGAGGGGATGGCTACACCTTC.

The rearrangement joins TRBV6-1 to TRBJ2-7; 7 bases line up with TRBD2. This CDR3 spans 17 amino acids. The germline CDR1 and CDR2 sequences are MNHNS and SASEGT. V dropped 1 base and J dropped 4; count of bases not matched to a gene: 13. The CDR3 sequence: CASSEVIRAGTVYEQYF. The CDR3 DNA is TGTGCCAGCAGTGAAGTCATTAGAGCGGGAACTGTTTACGAGCAGTACTTC.

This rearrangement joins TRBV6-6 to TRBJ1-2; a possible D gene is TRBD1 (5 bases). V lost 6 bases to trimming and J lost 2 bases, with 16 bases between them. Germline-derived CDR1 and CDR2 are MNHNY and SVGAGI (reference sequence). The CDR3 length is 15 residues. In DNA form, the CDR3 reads TGTGCCAGCAGGGACGGACACCGGCAGAACTATGGCTACACCTTC. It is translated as CASRDGHRQNYGYTF.

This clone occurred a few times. Written as DNA, the CDR3 is TGTGCCAGCAGCGTAGCGGGAATGGAGACCCAGTACTTC. It codes for CASSVAGMETQYF. The chain employs TRBV9 and TRBJ2-5; weak D call: TRBD2 (5 bases). The germline gives CDR1 SGDLS, CDR2 YYNGEE. This CDR3 has 13 amino acids. V lost 0 bases and J lost 5, with 8 bases in between.

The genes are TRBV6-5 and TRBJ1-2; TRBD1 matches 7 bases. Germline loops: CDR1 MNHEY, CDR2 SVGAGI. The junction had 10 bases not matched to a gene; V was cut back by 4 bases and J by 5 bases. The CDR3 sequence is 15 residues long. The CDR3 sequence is CASSSLGSTGYGYTF. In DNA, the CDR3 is TGTGCCAGCAGTTCCCTCGGATCGACAGGGTATGGCTACACCTTC.

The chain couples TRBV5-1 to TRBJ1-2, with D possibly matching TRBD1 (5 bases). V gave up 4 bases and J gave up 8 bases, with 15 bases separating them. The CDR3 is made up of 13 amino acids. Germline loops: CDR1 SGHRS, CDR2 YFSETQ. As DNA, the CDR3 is TGCGCCAGCAGCCCTGGGGGGGTCGGGGGCTACACCTTC. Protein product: CASSPGGVGGYTF.

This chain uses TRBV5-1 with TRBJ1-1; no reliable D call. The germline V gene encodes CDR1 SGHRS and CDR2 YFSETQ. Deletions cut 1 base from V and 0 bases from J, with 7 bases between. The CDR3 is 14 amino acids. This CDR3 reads CASSLFQVNTEAFF. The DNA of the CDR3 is TGCGCCAGCAGCTTGTTCCAGGTGAACACTGAAGCTTTCTTT.

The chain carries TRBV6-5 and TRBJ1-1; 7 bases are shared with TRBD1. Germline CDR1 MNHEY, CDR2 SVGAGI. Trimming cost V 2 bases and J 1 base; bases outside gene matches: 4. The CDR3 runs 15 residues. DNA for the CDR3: TGTGCCAGCAGTTACGTGAGGACAGGGAACACTGAAGCTTTCTTT. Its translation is CASSYVRTGNTEAFF.

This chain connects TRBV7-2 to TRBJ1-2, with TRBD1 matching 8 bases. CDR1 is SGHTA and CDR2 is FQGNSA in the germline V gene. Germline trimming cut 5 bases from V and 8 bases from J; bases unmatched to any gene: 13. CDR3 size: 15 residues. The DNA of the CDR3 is TGTGCCAGCAGCCCCCGGACAGGGTTCCGTGGGGGCTACACCTTC. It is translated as CASSPRTGFRGGYTF.

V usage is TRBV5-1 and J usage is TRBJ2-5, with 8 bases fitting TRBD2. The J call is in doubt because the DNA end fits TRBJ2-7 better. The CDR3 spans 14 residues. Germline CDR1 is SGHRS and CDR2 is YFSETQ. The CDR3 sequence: CASSLSGGTYEQYF. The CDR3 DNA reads TGCGCCAGCAGCTTGAGCGGGGGTACCTACGAGCAGTACTTC.

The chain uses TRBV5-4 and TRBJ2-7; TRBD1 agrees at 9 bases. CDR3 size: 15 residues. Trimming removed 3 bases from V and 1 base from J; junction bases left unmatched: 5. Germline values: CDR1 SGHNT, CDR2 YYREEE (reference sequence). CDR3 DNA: TGTGCCAGCAGCTCAACCGGGACAGGGTCCTACGAGCAGTACTTC. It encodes CASSSTGTGSYEQYF.

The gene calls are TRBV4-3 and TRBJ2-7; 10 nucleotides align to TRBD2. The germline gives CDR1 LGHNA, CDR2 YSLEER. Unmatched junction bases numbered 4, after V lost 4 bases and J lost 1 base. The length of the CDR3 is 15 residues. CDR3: CASSPSSGSSYEQYF. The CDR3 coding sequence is TGCGCCAGCAGCCCCTCTAGCGGGAGTTCCTACGAGCAGTACTTC.

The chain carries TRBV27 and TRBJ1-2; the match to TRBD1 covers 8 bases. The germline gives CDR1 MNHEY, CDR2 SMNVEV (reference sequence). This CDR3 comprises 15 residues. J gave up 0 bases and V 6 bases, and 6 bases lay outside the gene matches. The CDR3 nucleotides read TGTGCCAGCAGAAGCCGGGACAGGCCTAACTATGGCTACACCTTC. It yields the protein CASRSRDRPNYGYTF.

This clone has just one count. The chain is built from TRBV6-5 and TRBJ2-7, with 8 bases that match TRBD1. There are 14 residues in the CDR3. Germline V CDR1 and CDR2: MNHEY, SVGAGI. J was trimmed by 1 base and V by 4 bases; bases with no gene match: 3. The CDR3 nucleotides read TGTGCCAGCAGTTCTAGGACAGGGTCCTACGAGCAGTACTTC. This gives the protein CASSSRTGSYEQYF.

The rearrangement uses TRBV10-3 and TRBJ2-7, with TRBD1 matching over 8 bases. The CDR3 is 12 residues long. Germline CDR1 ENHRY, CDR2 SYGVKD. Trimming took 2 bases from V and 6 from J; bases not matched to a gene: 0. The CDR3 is CAISETGGEQYF. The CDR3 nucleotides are TGTGCCATCAGTGAGACAGGGGGCGAGCAGTACTTC.

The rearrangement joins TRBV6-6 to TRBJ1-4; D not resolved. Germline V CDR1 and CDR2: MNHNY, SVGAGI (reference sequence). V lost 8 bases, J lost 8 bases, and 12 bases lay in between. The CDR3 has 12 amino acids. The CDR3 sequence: CASYEYGEKLFF. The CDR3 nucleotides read TGTGCCAGCTATGAGTACGGGGAAAAACTGTTTTTT.

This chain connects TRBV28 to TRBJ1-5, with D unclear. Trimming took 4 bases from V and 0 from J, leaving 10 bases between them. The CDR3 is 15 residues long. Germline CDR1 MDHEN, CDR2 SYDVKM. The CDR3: CASSSPQISNQPQHF. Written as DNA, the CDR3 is TGTGCCAGCAGTTCTCCGCAGATTAGCAATCAGCCCCAGCATTTT.